These 22 T cell receptor beta chains were all obtained from the same sample, sequenced in a study of beta chain features in type 1 diabetes. Of the isolated RNA, all was reverse transcribed, and so the sequenced material was expressed TCRB transcripts. Clones were read by immunoSEQ multiplex PCR, and TCRdb kept only the in-frame ones, dropping some. Among some 410,000 clones listed, 14% were seen once. Sequenced: naive CD4+ T cells from blood. These receptors came from a man between 25 and 39 years old in good health.

This chain links TRBV30 with TRBJ2-3; TRBD2 matches 10 bases. J lost 8 bases, V lost 2 bases, and 10 bases had no gene match. The germline gives CDR1 GTSNPN, CDR2 SVGIG (reference sequence). This CDR3 region has 15 residues. The CDR3 loop is CAWSPELAGFGTQYF. The CDR3 DNA follows: TGTGCCTGGAGTCCAGAACTAGCGGGATTTGGTACGCAGTATTTT.

This clone was observed a handful of times. This chain connects TRBV7-9 to TRBJ2-3; maybe TRBD1 (6 bases). CDR1 and CDR2 from the germline V gene are SEHNR and FQNEAQ (reference sequence). The CDR3 totals 13 residues. With 5 bases removed from V and 10 bases from J, the gap between germline ends came to 16 bases. CDR3 amino acids: CASSPSGQSAQYF. DNA for the CDR3: TGTGCCAGCAGCCCATCCGGACAGTCAGCGCAGTATTTT.

This clone was seen more than once but under ten times. J is TRBJ2-5 and V is TRBV7-2; D is perhaps TRBD2 (6 bases). In germline, CDR1 is SGHTA, CDR2 FQGNSA. Trimming removed 1 base at V and 5 bases at J, with 11 bases between. CDR3 length: 14 amino acids. The CDR3 region is CASSLVLRGETQYF. CDR3 bases: TGTGCCAGCAGCTTAGTTCTCCGGGGGGAGACCCAGTACTTC. Based on the CDR3 plus reference TRBV7-2 and TRBJ2-5, the full variable domain is GAGVSQSPSNKVTEKGKDVELRCDPISGHTALYWYRQSLGQGLEFLIYFQGNSAPDKSGLPSDRFSAERTGGSVSTLTIQRTQQEDSAVYLCASSLVLRGETQYFGPGTRLLVL.

In this sample, this clone turned up many times. The chain joins TRBV14 to TRBJ2-5; D call uncertain. V shed 4 bases and J shed 5 bases, with 8 bases lying between them. The CDR3 is 12 residues long. The germline CDR1 and CDR2 sequences are SGHDN and FVKESK. The CDR3 protein is CASSPGSETQYF. The CDR3 nucleotides read TGTGCCAGCAGCCCTGGATCGGAGACCCAGTACTTC.

The sample holds a few counts of this clone. The chain couples TRBV7-2 to TRBJ2-7; D might be TRBD1 (6 bases). V was pared by 5 bases and J by 2 bases, with 10 bases between. The germline V gene has CDR1 SGHTA and CDR2 FQGNSA. The CDR3 is 13 amino acids. The CDR3 is CASSVRDTYEQYF. CDR3 DNA: TGTGCCAGCAGCGTCCGGGACACCTACGAGCAGTACTTC.

This clone was picked up a small number of times. The rearrangement uses TRBV4-1 and TRBJ1-6, with D hard to call. Trimming removed 2 bases from V and 8 bases from J, with 1 base in between. The CDR3 runs to 11 residues. Germline loops: CDR1 MGHRA, CDR2 YSYEKL. Written as DNA, the CDR3 is TGCGCCAGCAGCCAATATTCACCCCTCCACTTT. Translation gives CASSQYSPLHF.

This sequence joins TRBV18 and TRBJ2-5; D uncertain. V gave up 1 base and J gave up 5 bases, with 5 bases separating them. Germline assignment: CDR1 KGHSH and CDR2 LQKENI. The CDR3 is 12 amino acids. CDR3 in amino acids: CASSPLSETQYF. DNA for the CDR3: TGTGCCAGCTCACCACTGTCCGAGACCCAGTACTTC.

V usage is TRBV5-6 and J usage is TRBJ2-7; D gene uncertain. V was cut by 2 bases and J by 6 bases, with 6 bases left in between. The CDR3 contains 11 residues. CDR1 is SGHDT and CDR2 is YYEEEE in the germline V gene. The chain's CDR3 is CASSFYSEQYV. The CDR3 DNA reads as TGTGCCAGCAGCTTCTATAGCGAGCAGTACGTC.

The V call is TRBV18, the J call TRBJ2-1; D is unclear. V dropped 4 bases and J dropped 9 bases, with 16 bases sitting between them. Germline CDR1 and CDR2: KGHSH and LQKENI. The CDR3 is 14 amino acids. This chain's CDR3 is CASSLKTDGGEQFF. As DNA, the CDR3 is TGTGCCAGCTCACTGAAGACCGACGGTGGTGAGCAGTTCTTC.

The genes are TRBV4-3 and TRBJ2-4; D might be TRBD2 (7 bases). Deletions cut 0 bases from V and 6 bases from J, with 18 bases between. There are 17 residues in the CDR3. Germline V lookup: CDR1 LGHNA, CDR2 YSLEER. The CDR3 nucleotides read TGCGCCAGCAGCCAAGATGGTGGGGGGGCAGCCGGAAACATTCAGTACTTC. Its translation: CASSQDGGGAAGNIQYF.

This clone was observed a few times. V gene TRBV30 combines with J gene TRBJ1-1; 10 nucleotides line up with TRBD1. V lost 0 bases and J lost 6; bases outside the gene matches: 4. The CDR3 length is 14 residues. Per germline, CDR1 GTSNPN and CDR2 SVGIG (reference sequence). CDR3 residues: CAWSVAGTGAEAFF. DNA of the CDR3: TGTGCCTGGAGTGTAGCAGGGACAGGGGCTGAAGCTTTCTTT.

The chain has TRBV7-9 and TRBJ1-5; the D gene is possibly TRBD1 (5 bases). Trimming removed 0 bases at V and 13 bases at J, with 7 bases between. The CDR3 runs to 11 residues. Germline V gene lookup returns CDR1 SEHNR and CDR2 FQNEAQ (reference sequence). CDR3 DNA sequence: TGTGCCAGCAGCTTAGCAGGGGCTCAGCATTTT. It encodes CASSLAGAQHF.

This clone turned up a few times. This chain joins TRBV30 and TRBJ2-5; D may correspond to TRBD1 or TRBD2 (6 bases each). V was clipped by 4 bases and J by 10 bases, with 19 bases between them. This CDR3 is 13 amino acids long. Germline-derived CDR1 and CDR2 are GTSNPN and SVGIG (reference sequence). The CDR3: CAWTGRETGVQYF. CDR3 DNA sequence: TGTGCCTGGACAGGCCGGGAGACAGGTGTCCAGTACTTC.

The chain recombines TRBV4-1 with TRBJ2-7; 7 bases align to TRBD2. The V segment lost 2 bases and the J segment 2 bases; nucleotides outside the gene matches: 15. Per the germline V gene, CDR1 is MGHRA and CDR2 is YSYEKL. The CDR3 consists of 18 residues. The DNA of the CDR3 is TGCGCCAGCAGCCAACGGTACGGCGGGAGCTCTATCGCCTACGAGCAGTACGTC. It specifies CASSQRYGGSSIAYEQYV.

The genes are TRBV19 and TRBJ2-1, with 14 bases matching TRBD2. Per germline, CDR1 LNHDA and CDR2 SQIVND (reference sequence). Losses at the gene ends were 5 bases for V and 1 base for J; bases not matched to a gene: 10. The length of the CDR3 is 19 residues. This CDR3 is CASSPRGTSGSLSYNEQFF. In DNA form, the CDR3 reads TGTGCCAGTAGTCCTAGGGGGACTAGCGGGAGTTTGTCCTACAATGAGCAGTTCTTC.

The chain employs TRBV7-2 and TRBJ1-3; D is perhaps TRBD1 (5 bases). V lost 7 bases and J lost 3, with 10 bases in between. Germline CDR1 is SGHTA and CDR2 is FQGNSA. CDR3 length: 13 amino acids. The CDR3 sequence is CASTTDSGNTIYF. CDR3 nucleotide sequence: TGTGCCAGCACCACCGACAGTGGAAACACCATATATTTT.

This chain uses TRBV4-1 with TRBJ2-2; TRBD1 aligns across 7 bases. Per the germline V gene, CDR1 is MGHRA and CDR2 is YSYEKL. The CDR3 extends over 15 amino acids. The ends lost 5 bases at V and 4 bases at J; junction bases unmatched: 7. The CDR3 DNA reads as TGCGCCAGCAGCGGGACAGAACGTATCACCGGGGAGCTGTTTTTT. It translates to CASSGTERITGELFF.

This clone was seen more than once but under ten times. For the CDR3, the DNA is TGCGCCAGCAGCCAAGCGCAGAATGCCTACGAGCAGTACTTC. It specifies CASSQAQNAYEQYF. The chain links TRBV4-3 to TRBJ2-7; D is unclear. Trimming removed 1 base from V and 2 bases from J, with 9 bases in between. Germline V gene data show CDR1 as LGHNA and CDR2 as YSLEER. The CDR3 length is 14 residues.

The chain joins TRBV19 to TRBJ1-2, with 7 bases identical to TRBD1. V was clipped by 4 bases and J by 4 bases; unmatched bases: 3. The CDR3 is made up of 13 amino acids. Germline V lookup: CDR1 LNHDA, CDR2 SQIVND (reference sequence). In DNA, the CDR3 is TGTGCCAGTAGTAAGGGACAGAGCTATGGCTACACCTTC. Encoded protein: CASSKGQSYGYTF.

The chain recombines TRBV29-1 with TRBJ2-5; D remains unclear. V was pared by 3 bases and J by 5 bases, with 10 bases between. CDR1 and CDR2 (germline): SQVTM, ANQGSEA. The CDR3 runs to 12 residues. The CDR3 nucleotides read TGCAGCGTTGATAGGGTGACGGAGACCCAGTACTTC. Protein: CSVDRVTETQYF.

V usage is TRBV12-5 and J usage is TRBJ2-5; D perhaps matches TRBD2 (6 bases). Germline V gene lookup returns CDR1 LGHNT and CDR2 FRNRAP. Trimming removed 3 bases from V and 3 bases from J, with 11 bases in between. This CDR3 comprises 14 residues. The CDR3: CASGFQGGEETQYF. CDR3 nucleotide sequence: TGTGCTAGTGGTTTTCAGGGCGGGGAAGAGACCCAGTACTTC. The full variable domain, completed using reference TRBV12-5 and TRBJ2-5, is DARVTQTPRHKVTEMGQEVTMRCQPILGHNTVFWYRQTMMQGLELLAYFRNRAPLDDSGMPKDRFSAEMPDATLATLKIQPSEPRDSAVYFCASGFQGGEETQYFGPGTRLLVL.

This clone turned up a few times. The chain combines TRBV19 with TRBJ1-1; no reliable D call. V was clipped by 7 bases and J by 5 bases, with 5 bases between them. The CDR3 extends over 10 amino acids. The germline V gene encodes CDR1 LNHDA and CDR2 SQIVND (reference sequence). The CDR3 sequence is CASTGTEAFF. DNA for the CDR3: TGTGCCAGTACGGGTACTGAAGCTTTCTTT. The full variable domain, in which reference TRBV19 and TRBJ1-1 provide the parts outside the CDR3, is DGGITQSPKYLFRKEGQNVTLSCEQNLNHDAMYWYRQDPGQGLRLIYYSQIVNDFQKGDIAEGYSVSREKKESFPLTVTSAQKNPTAFYLCASTGTEAFFGQGTRLTVV.